One TCR beta chain is described in this entry. These data are taken from a study of response to subunit inactivated influenza vaccine. TCRdb reprocessed the RT-PCR reads via MiXCR and lists one record per CDR3 protein. The table shows about 620,000 distinct CDR3 sequences, with about 11% occurring only once. The sample was also reused in another study, on T cells expressing NK-cell markers. From that second work: The authors made TCR beta cDNA libraries by 5'RACE template switching. This switching added a universal primer site and UMIs. Several donors' CD3+CD56-NKG2C+ cells were dominated by the same clonotypes.

The specimen comprised PBMCs from blood, sampled on the day of vaccination. The TCR was taken from a man aged 45 to 65 who received an inactivated influenza vaccine.

The CDR3 region is CASSHPQQLFTEAFF. The CDR3 DNA reads as TGTGCCAGCAGCCACCCTCAGCAATTGTTCACTGAAGCTTTCTTT. This chain uses TRBV4-2 with TRBJ1-1; D not certain. The CDR3 covers 15 residues. Germline CDR1 LGHNA, CDR2 YNFKEQ. The V gene lost 3 bases and the J gene lost 4 bases, with 15 bases spanning the gap.